These 3 T cell receptor beta chains were all obtained from the same sample, sequenced in a study of blood T cell repertoires in COVID-19. TCRdb keeps only in-frame clones here, not all; method: immunoSEQ multiplex PCR. The sample contains 120,000 to 150,000 clones, 65% to 80% of which appear only once. Sequencing used peripheral blood. These receptors all come from an elderly man with acute or convalescent COVID-19.

As DNA, the CDR3 is TGTGCCAGCAGCGTGGGACAGAATTCACCCCTCCACTTT. It codes for CASSVGQNSPLHF. This rearrangement joins TRBV7-2 to TRBJ1-6, with 7 bases identical to TRBD1. Germline CDR1 reads SGHTA; CDR2 reads FQGNSA. Unmatched junction bases numbered 2, after V lost 5 bases and J lost 7 bases. This CDR3 region has 13 residues.

The chain joins TRBV28 to TRBJ1-1; 8 nucleotides line up with TRBD1. The germline CDR1 and CDR2 sequences are MDHEN and SYDVKM. There are 15 residues in the CDR3. With 3 bases clipped from V and 7 bases from J, the junction kept 10 bases outside the gene matches. The CDR3 region is CASSFDRGGWGEAFF. CDR3 sequence (DNA): TGTGCCAGCAGTTTCGACAGGGGAGGGTGGGGTGAAGCTTTCTTT. Full variable domain (remainder filled in from reference TRBV28 and TRBJ1-1): DVKVTQSSRYLVKRTGEKVFLECVQDMDHENMFWYRQDPGLGLRLIYFSYDVKMKEKGDIPEGYSVSREKKERFSLILESASTNQTSMYLCASSFDRGGWGEAFFGQGTRLTVV.

The rearrangement joins TRBV3-1 (or the pseudogene TRBV3-2) to TRBJ1-6; TRBD1 agrees at 8 bases. After removal of 0 bases from V and 6 bases from J, the junction contained 4 bases not matched to a gene. The germline CDR1 and CDR2 sequences are LGHDT and YNNKEL (reference sequence). The CDR3 extends over 16 amino acids. The CDR3 reads CASSQDVGTGNSPLHF. The CDR3 DNA reads as TGTGCCAGCAGCCAAGATGTCGGGACAGGTAATTCACCCCTCCACTTT.